The 3 T cell receptor beta chains below come from one sample, sequenced in a study of T cells in Graves' hyperthyroidism and ophthalmopathy. The source material, RNA transcripts, was used to amplify TCR beta CDR3 regions. The HTBI set primed first-round TCR CDR3 RT-PCR. TCRdb called the multiplex PCR reads again in MiXCR, with one record for every CDR3 protein. The data hold about 400,000 distinct CDR3 sequences, with 20% to 30% observed a single time. Material: blood. The receptors shown here come from a man in his fifties with Graves' hyperthyroidism.

The V and J genes are TRBV12-3 or TRBV12-4 and TRBJ2-1; 9 nucleotides agree with TRBD2. The CDR3 covers 15 residues. Germline trimming cut 3 bases from V and 6 bases from J; bases unmatched to any gene: 6. The CDR3 region is CASSFSGRFGNEQFF. The CDR3 nucleotides read TGTGCCAGCAGTTTCAGCGGGAGGTTCGGCAATGAGCAGTTCTTC.

The table lists this clonotype with a few counts. V and J are TRBV6-1 and TRBJ2-7; 8 bases agree with TRBD1. Germline values: CDR1 MNHNS, CDR2 SASEGT. The CDR3 is 13 amino acids. V lost 6 bases and J lost 6; bases outside the gene matches: 7. Here the CDR3 reads CASRGDRLGEQYF. CDR3 DNA: TGTGCCAGCAGAGGGGACAGGCTTGGCGAGCAGTACTTC.

The table lists this clonotype with many counts. This rearrangement joins TRBV2 to TRBJ2-3, with D tentatively TRBD2 (5 bases). This CDR3 region has 13 residues. The germline V and J ends were trimmed by 0 bases and 11 bases, with 12 bases remaining between them. Germline-derived CDR1 and CDR2 are SNHLY and FYNNEI. The CDR3 DNA reads as TGTGCCAGCAGTGAAGCAGAGCGGAAGGGGCAGTATTTT. Residues: CASSEAERKGQYF.